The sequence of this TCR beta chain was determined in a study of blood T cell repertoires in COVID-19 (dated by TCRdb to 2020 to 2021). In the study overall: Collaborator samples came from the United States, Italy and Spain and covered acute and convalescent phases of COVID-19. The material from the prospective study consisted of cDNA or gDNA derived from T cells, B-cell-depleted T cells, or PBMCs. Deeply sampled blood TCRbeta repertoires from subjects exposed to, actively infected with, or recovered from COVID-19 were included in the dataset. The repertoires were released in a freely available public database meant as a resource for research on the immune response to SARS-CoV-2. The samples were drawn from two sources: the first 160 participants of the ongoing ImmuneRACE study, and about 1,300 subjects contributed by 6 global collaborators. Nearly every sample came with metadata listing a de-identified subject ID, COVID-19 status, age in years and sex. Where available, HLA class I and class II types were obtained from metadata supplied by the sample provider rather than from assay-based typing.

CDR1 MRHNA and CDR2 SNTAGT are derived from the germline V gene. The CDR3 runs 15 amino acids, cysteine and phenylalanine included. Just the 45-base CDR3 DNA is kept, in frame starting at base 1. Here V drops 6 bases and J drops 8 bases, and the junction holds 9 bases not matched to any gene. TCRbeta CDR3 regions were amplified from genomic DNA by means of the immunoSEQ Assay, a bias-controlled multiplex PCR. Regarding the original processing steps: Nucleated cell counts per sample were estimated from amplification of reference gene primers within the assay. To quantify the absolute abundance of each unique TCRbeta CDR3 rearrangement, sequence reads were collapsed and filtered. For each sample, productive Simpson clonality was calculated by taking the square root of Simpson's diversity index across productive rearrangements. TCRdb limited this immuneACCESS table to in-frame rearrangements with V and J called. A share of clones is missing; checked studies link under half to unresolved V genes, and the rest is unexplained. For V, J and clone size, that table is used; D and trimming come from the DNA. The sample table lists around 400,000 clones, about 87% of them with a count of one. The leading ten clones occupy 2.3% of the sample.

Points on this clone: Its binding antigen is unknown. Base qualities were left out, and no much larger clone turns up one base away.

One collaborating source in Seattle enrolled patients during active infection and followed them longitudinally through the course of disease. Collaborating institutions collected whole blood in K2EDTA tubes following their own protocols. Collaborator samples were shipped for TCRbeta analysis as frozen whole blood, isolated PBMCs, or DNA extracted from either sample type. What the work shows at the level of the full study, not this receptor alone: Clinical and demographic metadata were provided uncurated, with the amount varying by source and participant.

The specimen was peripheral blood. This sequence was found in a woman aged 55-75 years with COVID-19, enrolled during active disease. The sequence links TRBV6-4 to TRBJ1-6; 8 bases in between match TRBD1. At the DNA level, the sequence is TGTGCCAGCAGCCCAGGGGGCGGAAAGGATTCACCCCTCCACTTT. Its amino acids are CASSPGGGKDSPLHF.